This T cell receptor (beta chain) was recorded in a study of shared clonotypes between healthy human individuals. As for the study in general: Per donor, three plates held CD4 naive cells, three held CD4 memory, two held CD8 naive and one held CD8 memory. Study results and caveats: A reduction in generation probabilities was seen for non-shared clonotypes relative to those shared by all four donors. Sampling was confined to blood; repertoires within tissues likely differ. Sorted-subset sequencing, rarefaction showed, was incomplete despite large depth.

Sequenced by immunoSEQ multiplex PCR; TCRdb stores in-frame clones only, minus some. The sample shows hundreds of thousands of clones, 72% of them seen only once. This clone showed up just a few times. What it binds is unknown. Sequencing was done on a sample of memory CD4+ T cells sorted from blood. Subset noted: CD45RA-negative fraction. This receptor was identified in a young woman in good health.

In DNA, the CDR3 is TGTGCCACCAGCAGTAGCGCCAGAGAGACCCAGTACTTC. It yields the protein CATSSSARETQYF. This rearrangement joins TRBV15 to TRBJ2-5, with D tentatively TRBD2 (5 bases). This CDR3 has 13 amino acids. The V gene's germline CDR1 is LNHNV and CDR2 YYDKDF (reference sequence). V shed 3 bases and J shed 4 bases, with 9 bases lying between them.